Each of the 10 T cell receptor beta chains below was sequenced from the same sample in a study of T cell responses to AZD1222 COVID-19 vaccine. TCRdb's table, derived via immunoSEQ multiplex PCR, lists solely in-frame clones and lacks some. The sample has 85,000 to 90,000 clones, roughly 89% seen once. The sample was peripheral blood, taken on day 0 of MenACWY control vaccination. The receptors originated from an adult in good health.

The CDR3 nucleotides read TGTGCCAGCAGACGAAGACAGGGGTCGAATTTGGGCAATGAGCAGTTCTTC. Translating it yields CASRRRQGSNLGNEQFF. This sequence joins TRBV2 and TRBJ2-1; 8 positions match TRBD1. Germline V gene lookup returns CDR1 SNHLY and CDR2 FYNNEI. This CDR3 comprises 17 residues. J gave up 6 bases and V 6 bases, and 16 bases lay outside the gene matches.

The rearrangement links TRBV5-1 to TRBJ1-2; no definite D call. Germline V CDR1 and CDR2: SGHRS, YFSETQ. This CDR3 region has 14 residues. The ends were cut back, 4 bases at V and 8 bases at J, with 18 bases in the middle. The CDR3 loop reads CASSPPTPLAGYTF. CDR3 bases: TGCGCCAGCAGCCCGCCGACACCCCTGGCGGGCTACACCTTC.

V and J are TRBV19 and TRBJ1-5, with D unclear. This CDR3 spans 12 amino acids. The germline V and J ends were trimmed by 1 base and 5 bases, with 3 bases remaining between them. Germline CDR1 and CDR2: LNHDA and SQIVND (reference sequence). CDR3 in amino acids: CASSIGYQPQHF. CDR3 DNA sequence: TGTGCCAGTAGTATAGGGTATCAGCCCCAGCATTTT. Supplemented by reference TRBV19 and TRBJ1-5, the full variable domain reads DGGITQSPKYLFRKEGQNVTLSCEQNLNHDAMYWYRQDPGQGLRLIYYSQIVNDFQKGDIAEGYSVSREKKESFPLTVTSAQKNPTAFYLCASSIGYQPQHFGDGTRLSIL.

In this sample, this clone turned up once. The J gene is TRBJ1-2, the V gene TRBV2, with 10 bases identical to TRBD1. This CDR3 is built from 15 residues. From germline, CDR1 is SNHLY and CDR2 FYNNEI. The V segment lost 2 bases and the J segment 7 bases; nucleotides outside the gene matches: 7. The CDR3 here is CASSERVGQGPGYTF. The CDR3, as DNA: TGTGCCAGCAGTGAAAGGGTGGGACAGGGGCCTGGCTACACCTTC.

The chain is built from TRBV11-3 and TRBJ1-1; perhaps TRBD1 as D (5 bases). This CDR3 is built from 14 residues. Per the germline V gene, CDR1 is SGHNT and CDR2 is YENEEA. The V end was cut by 5 bases, the J end by 6 bases, with 16 bases between. The CDR3 loop is CASSLGTPSAEAFF. For the CDR3, the DNA is TGTGCCAGCAGCCTCGGGACGCCGTCCGCTGAAGCTTTCTTT.

The chain combines TRBV24-1 with TRBJ1-2; unclear D gene. The germline V gene has CDR1 KGHDR and CDR2 SFDVKD. Deletions cut 7 bases from V and 4 bases from J, with 15 bases between. CDR3 size: 14 residues. The CDR3 loop is CATRDGSDRYGYTF. The CDR3 bases are TGTGCCACCAGGGACGGATCCGATCGCTATGGCTACACCTTC.

V gene TRBV10-1 combines with J gene TRBJ2-2; TRBD1 matches 8 bases. Germline V CDR1 and CDR2: WNHNN, SYGVQD (reference sequence). The CDR3 runs to 15 residues. Germline trimming cut 3 bases from V and 4 bases from J; bases unmatched to any gene: 4. Here the CDR3 reads CASSDSQGGTGELFF. The CDR3 DNA reads as TGCGCCAGCAGTGATTCACAGGGGGGCACCGGGGAGCTGTTTTTT.

This chain uses TRBV14 with TRBJ1-3; D possibly corresponds to TRBD1 (6 bases). Per the germline V gene, CDR1 is SGHDN and CDR2 is FVKESK. The CDR3 has 16 amino acids. With 5 bases removed from V and 2 bases from J, the gap between germline ends came to 16 bases. The CDR3 here is CASSVRGGAAGNTIYF. As DNA, the CDR3 is TGTGCCAGCAGCGTACGTGGGGGGGCTGCTGGAAACACCATATATTTT.

This chain links TRBV4-1 with TRBJ1-4, with 8 positions matching TRBD1. V shed 1 base and J 6 bases; nucleotides not matched to a gene: 7. Germline CDR1 and CDR2: MGHRA and YSYEKL. This CDR3 has 16 amino acids. The CDR3 region is CASSQGRGQEYEKLFF. The CDR3 DNA sequence: TGCGCCAGCAGCCAAGGACGGGGACAGGAATATGAAAAACTGTTTTTT.

This clone came up once. The rearrangement links TRBV4-3 to TRBJ1-3; TRBD1 is a possible D gene (5 bases). Trimming cost V 4 bases and J 0 bases, with 10 bases left between them. Germline lookup yields CDR1 LGHNA and CDR2 YSLEER. This CDR3 has 15 amino acids. CDR3 in amino acids: CASSPGTGSGNTIYF. CDR3 coding DNA: TGCGCCAGCAGCCCCGGGACCGGCTCTGGAAACACCATATATTTT.